Following are 23 T cell receptor beta chains from one sample sequenced in a study of blood T cell repertoires in COVID-19. Profiling relied on immunoSEQ multiplex PCR, and the TCRdb table lists in-frame clones only, not all of them. The table includes some 120,000 clones, around 88% detected once. Material: peripheral blood. All receptors come from a man aged 80 or over with active or convalescent COVID-19.

This clone was counted only a few times. J is TRBJ2-5 and V is TRBV4-1; TRBD2 might be the D (6 bases). Germline V lookup: CDR1 MGHRA, CDR2 YSYEKL. The CDR3 length is 15 residues. The V gene lost 0 bases and the J gene lost 5 bases, with 13 bases spanning the gap. CDR3 sequence (DNA): TGCGCCAGCAGCCAAGAAGGGACTCAGAGGGAGACCCAGTACTTC. It codes for CASSQEGTQRETQYF.

The chain recombines TRBV5-6 with TRBJ2-7, with 7 bases fitting TRBD2. J gave up 3 bases and V 4 bases, and 10 bases lay outside the gene matches. Looked up from germline, CDR1 is SGHDT and CDR2 is YYEEEE. This CDR3 has 15 amino acids. This CDR3 is CASSPGGTPIYEQYF. The CDR3 DNA reads as TGTGCCAGCAGCCCGGGGGGTACCCCGATCTACGAGCAGTACTTC.

CDR3 region: CASSEGLAVYNEQFF. The CDR3 DNA sequence: TGTGCCAGCAGTGAGGGACTAGCGGTTTACAATGAGCAGTTCTTC. The chain links TRBV6-2 or TRBV6-3 to TRBJ2-1; 11 bases are shared with TRBD2. In germline, CDR1 is MNHEY, CDR2 SVGEGT. This CDR3 has 15 residues. Losses at the gene ends were 5 bases for V and 4 bases for J; bases not matched to a gene: 4.

This chain joins TRBV28 and TRBJ1-2, with D maybe TRBD1 (5 bases). V dropped 5 bases and J dropped 5 bases, with 12 bases sitting between them. The CDR3 has 13 amino acids. CDR1 and CDR2 from the germline V gene are MDHEN and SYDVKM. CDR3 protein: CASSAQVIYGYTF. The CDR3 DNA sequence: TGTGCCAGCAGTGCACAGGTCATTTATGGCTACACCTTC.

This rearrangement joins TRBV27 to TRBJ2-7, with 8 bases fitting TRBD2. Germline lookup yields CDR1 MNHEY and CDR2 SMNVEV (reference sequence). This CDR3 is built from 14 residues. Trimming removed 4 bases from V and 1 base from J; junction bases left unmatched: 3. The CDR3: CASSSPGGSYEQYF. CDR3 bases: TGTGCCAGCAGTTCCCCGGGGGGGTCCTACGAGCAGTACTTC.

The chain is built from TRBV6-5 and TRBJ2-3; D is possibly TRBD2 (7 bases). V lost 2 bases, J lost 3 bases, and 12 bases lay in between. CDR3 length: 15 residues. CDR1 is MNHEY, CDR2 SVGAGI, per germline. For the CDR3, the DNA is TGTGCCAGCAGTTACGGGGGGGCTTTAACAGATACGCAGTATTTT. It is translated as CASSYGGALTDTQYF.

The chain carries TRBV6-6 and TRBJ2-1; perhaps TRBD1 as D (6 bases). This CDR3 contains 12 residues. Germline V gives CDR1 MNHNY, CDR2 SVGAGI (reference sequence). The V gene lost 10 bases and the J gene lost 5 bases, with 12 bases spanning the gap. CDR3 protein: CATDSINNEQFF. Written as DNA, the CDR3 is TGTGCCACGGACAGTATTAACAATGAGCAGTTCTTC.

This clone came up a few times. The gene calls are TRBV28 and TRBJ1-2; D gene ambiguous. The CDR3 contains 12 residues. Trimming took off 3 bases at V and 14 bases at J, with 16 bases between the two ends. Germline lookup yields CDR1 MDHEN and CDR2 SYDVKM. The CDR3 sequence is CASSFTRLVQTF. CDR3 nucleotides: TGTGCCAGCAGTTTTACCCGACTGGTCCAGACCTTC.

This clone was counted a few times. An end of the junction differs from the germline gene, which may be a read error. The V and J genes are TRBV27 and TRBJ1-5; TRBD1 aligns across 9 bases. The CDR3 is 15 residues long. Germline assignment: CDR1 MNHEY and CDR2 SMNVEV (reference sequence). DNA for the CDR3: TGTGCCAGCAGTCTATCGGGACAGGGTTATCAGCCCCAGCATTTT. Translation gives CASSLSGQGYQPQHF.

V is TRBV6-6 and J is TRBJ1-3, with D possibly TRBD1 on 5 matching bases. V gave up 4 bases and J gave up 8 bases, with 15 bases separating them. CDR1 MNHNY and CDR2 SVGAGI come from the germline V gene (reference sequence). The CDR3 loop spans 14 amino acids. This CDR3 is CASSSRRGGDTIYF. Here the CDR3 DNA reads TGTGCCAGCAGTTCCCGGCGGGGGGGGGACACCATATATTTT.

The count of this clone is one. This rearrangement joins TRBV4-1 to TRBJ2-1; 10 bases fit TRBD1. V lost 3 bases to trimming and J lost 9 bases; unmatched junction nucleotides: 5. The length of the CDR3 is 14 residues. Germline loops: CDR1 MGHRA, CDR2 YSYEKL. CDR3 residues: CASSQGDRGGEQFF. Here the CDR3 DNA reads TGCGCCAGCAGCCAGGGGGACAGGGGCGGTGAGCAGTTCTTC.

This clone has only one observation. The chain has TRBV7-2 and TRBJ2-2, with D uncertain. This CDR3 comprises 13 residues. Germline V gene lookup returns CDR1 SGHTA and CDR2 FQGNSA. Trimming took off 0 bases at V and 3 bases at J, with 2 bases between the two ends. CDR3 DNA: TGTGCCAGCAGCTTAGCCTACACCGGGGAGCTGTTTTTT. Translated, it gives CASSLAYTGELFF.

The CDR3 here is CASSFDNSPLHF. Written as DNA, the CDR3 is TGTGCCAGCAGCTTCGATAATTCACCCCTCCACTTT. The V call is TRBV5-6, the J call TRBJ1-6; D is uncertain. The CDR3 has 12 residues. Germline values: CDR1 SGHDT, CDR2 YYEEEE. Trimming took 2 bases from V and 5 from J, leaving 2 bases between them.

V usage is TRBV10-3 and J usage is TRBJ1-2; 9 positions match TRBD1. Trimming at V came to 0 bases and at J to 6 bases, leaving 5 bases not matched to a gene. Germline values: CDR1 ENHRY, CDR2 SYGVKD. The CDR3 extends over 15 amino acids. CDR3 in amino acids: CAISESTGGYDGYTF. CDR3 in DNA: TGTGCCATCAGTGAGTCTACAGGGGGCTATGATGGCTACACCTTC.

The rearrangement links TRBV6-5 to TRBJ1-2, with 7 positions matching TRBD1. J lost 8 bases, V lost 7 bases, and 7 bases had no gene match. Germline V CDR1 and CDR2: MNHEY, SVGAGI. The CDR3 runs to 12 residues. The CDR3 nucleotides read TGTGCCAGCACTCGGACAGGAGGCGGCTACACCTTC. Translation gives CASTRTGGGYTF.

The chain couples TRBV3-1 (or the pseudogene TRBV3-2) to TRBJ1-1; D possibly corresponds to TRBD1 (5 bases). The CDR3 has 15 residues. V gave up 6 bases and J gave up 1 base, with 15 bases separating them. Germline V gene data show CDR1 as LGHDT and CDR2 as YNNKEL (reference sequence). The CDR3 here is CASRQNRDRNTEAFF. The DNA of the CDR3 is TGTGCCAGCAGGCAAAATCGTGACAGGAACACTGAAGCTTTCTTT.

The chain has TRBV23-1 and TRBJ1-1; D is unresolved. TRBV23-1 is identified as an open reading frame with a role that is uncertain. The CDR3 runs to 14 residues. Trimming removed 4 bases at V and 5 bases at J, with 14 bases between. CDR3 loop: CASSRGGKDTEAFF. CDR3 nucleotide sequence: TGCGCCAGCAGTCGGGGAGGGAAGGATACTGAAGCTTTCTTT.

A remark on this clone: Compared with germline, one end of the junction differs, possibly owing to a read error. V usage is TRBV7-9 and J usage is TRBJ1-1; maybe TRBD1 (6 bases). CDR3 length: 14 amino acids. Germline CDR1 SEHNR, CDR2 FQNEAQ (reference sequence). The CDR3 spells CASSLGGGTTGAFF. As DNA, the CDR3 is TGTGCCAGCAGCCTCGGTGGGGGCACCACTGGAGCTTTCTTT.

CDR3 bases: TGTGCCAGCAGCCAAGGTCAGGGAGGGAACACTGAAGCTTTCTTT. Translating it yields CASSQGQGGNTEAFF. The chain carries TRBV3-1 (or the pseudogene TRBV3-2) and TRBJ1-1, with D perhaps matching TRBD1 (5 bases). The CDR3 has 15 amino acids. CDR1 is LGHDT, CDR2 YNNKEL, per germline (reference sequence). V was pared by 1 base and J by 1 base, with 10 bases between.

The rearrangement uses TRBV27 and TRBJ2-6, with 7 bases matching TRBD1. V dropped 4 bases and J dropped 3; count of bases not matched to a gene: 9. The V gene's germline CDR1 is MNHEY and CDR2 SMNVEV (reference sequence). CDR3 size: 17 residues. The CDR3 region has the DNA TGTGCCAGCAGTTCCCTAAGGGGGCTTGGTGGGGCCAACGTCCTGACTTTC. This codes for CASSSLRGLGGANVLTF.

This chain uses TRBV9 with TRBJ2-1; 14 nucleotides align to TRBD2. The germline gives CDR1 SGDLS, CDR2 YYNGEE. The V gene end was trimmed by 3 bases and the J gene end by 8 bases; junction bases not matched to a gene: 7. The CDR3 has 16 amino acids. The CDR3 here is CASSETSGGASYEQFF. The CDR3 DNA reads as TGTGCCAGCAGCGAGACTAGCGGGGGGGCTTCTTATGAGCAGTTCTTC.

There are a few counts of this clone. The chain is built from TRBV6-2 or TRBV6-3 and TRBJ2-7, with 12 bases aligning to TRBD2. CDR1 is MNHEY, CDR2 SVGEGT, per germline. The CDR3 totals 14 residues. J was trimmed by 6 bases and V by 6 bases; bases with no gene match: 6. The CDR3 region is CASSPLLAGGEQYF. As DNA, the CDR3 is TGTGCCAGCAGCCCCCTACTAGCGGGGGGCGAGCAGTACTTC.

CDR3 loop: CASSLRRGGNGYTF. The CDR3, as DNA: TGTGCCAGCAGTTTGAGACGCGGGGGGAACGGCTACACCTTC. The rearrangement uses TRBV28 and TRBJ1-2, with a tentative D call TRBD1 (5 bases). The CDR3 totals 14 residues. Germline-derived CDR1 and CDR2 are MDHEN and SYDVKM. The germline V and J ends were trimmed by 3 bases and 8 bases, with 16 bases remaining between them.